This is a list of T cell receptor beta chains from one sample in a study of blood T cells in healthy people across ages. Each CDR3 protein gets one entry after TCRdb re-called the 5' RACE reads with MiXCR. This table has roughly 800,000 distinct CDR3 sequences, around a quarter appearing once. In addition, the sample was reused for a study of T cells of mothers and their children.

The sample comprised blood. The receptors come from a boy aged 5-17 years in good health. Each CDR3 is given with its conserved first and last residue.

CDR3 protein: CASSPRDSSSSEQYF; J gene: NA; V gene: TRBV18
CDR3 protein: CSAFRPGLAVDEQFF; J gene: NA; V gene: TRBV20-1
CDR3 protein: CASSLGGLGYGYTF; J gene: TRBJ1-2; V gene: TRBV6-2/TRBV6-3
CDR3 protein: CSVFAGTGSSEQYF; J gene: TRBJ2-7; V gene: TRBV29-1
CDR3 protein: CSARDRDGFMNTEAFF; J gene: TRBJ1-1; V gene: TRBV20-1
CDR3 protein: CSVDGTGGYEQYF; J gene: TRBJ2-7; V gene: TRBV29-1
CDR3 protein: CASSPGGTIQETQYF; J gene: TRBJ2-5; V gene: TRBV19
CDR3 protein: CASSQLDWGNEQFF; J gene: TRBJ2-1; V gene: TRBV7-4
CDR3 protein: CASTGGQALYNEQFF; J gene: TRBJ2-1; V gene: TRBV9
CDR3 protein: CASSEASGQIYGYTF; J gene: TRBJ1-2; V gene: TRBV6-1
CDR3 protein: CASSLDTREQYF; J gene: NA; V gene: TRBV12-3/TRBV12-4
CDR3 protein: CASHLRRRRTDTQYF; J gene: TRBJ2-3; V gene: TRBV27
CDR3 protein: CAISESIDHSYEQYF; J gene: NA; V gene: TRBV10-3
CDR3 protein: CASSQVRGGADEQFF; J gene: NA; V gene: TRBV4-1
CDR3 protein: CASSIFFRDSFLNTEAFF; J gene: TRBJ1-1; V gene: TRBV19
CDR3 protein: CASRGVHEQFF; J gene: TRBJ2-1; V gene: TRBV2
CDR3 protein: CASSQQAYVGGNQPQHF; J gene: TRBJ1-5; V gene: TRBV9
CDR3 protein: CSARTQTGHRYEQYF; J gene: TRBJ2-7; V gene: TRBV20-1
CDR3 protein: CASARPLGAMGVNTDTQYF; J gene: TRBJ2-3; V gene: TRBV12-3/TRBV12-4
CDR3 protein: CSVEDLGTSGGNQETQYF; J gene: TRBJ2-5; V gene: TRBV29-1
CDR3 protein: CASSLRSSTGELFF; J gene: TRBJ2-2; V gene: TRBV7-9
CDR3 protein: CTSSQTPGTRIVETQYF; J gene: TRBJ2-5; V gene: TRBV1
CDR3 protein: CASSLAAKYGYTF; J gene: TRBJ1-2; V gene: TRBV5-1
CDR3 protein: CASSSRSLYSNQPQHF; J gene: TRBJ1-5; V gene: TRBV12-3/TRBV12-4
CDR3 protein: CASSAGLWGTEAFF; J gene: TRBJ1-1; V gene: TRBV6-5
CDR3 protein: CASSPPSGGVGSYNEQFF; J gene: TRBJ2-1; V gene: TRBV7-9
CDR3 protein: CAGSLGSGGYNEQFF; J gene: TRBJ2-1; V gene: TRBV11-3
CDR3 protein: CASSQEFTFF; J gene: TRBJ1-1; V gene: TRBV3-1
CDR3 protein: CSARPGKQQYEQYF; J gene: TRBJ2-7; V gene: TRBV20-1
CDR3 protein: CASSLAAGVYQPQHF; J gene: TRBJ1-5; V gene: TRBV12-3/TRBV12-4
CDR3 protein: CATSDATGGAPYNEQFF; J gene: TRBJ2-1; V gene: TRBV24-1
CDR3 protein: CASSQDGGSEQYF; J gene: TRBJ2-7; V gene: TRBV3-1